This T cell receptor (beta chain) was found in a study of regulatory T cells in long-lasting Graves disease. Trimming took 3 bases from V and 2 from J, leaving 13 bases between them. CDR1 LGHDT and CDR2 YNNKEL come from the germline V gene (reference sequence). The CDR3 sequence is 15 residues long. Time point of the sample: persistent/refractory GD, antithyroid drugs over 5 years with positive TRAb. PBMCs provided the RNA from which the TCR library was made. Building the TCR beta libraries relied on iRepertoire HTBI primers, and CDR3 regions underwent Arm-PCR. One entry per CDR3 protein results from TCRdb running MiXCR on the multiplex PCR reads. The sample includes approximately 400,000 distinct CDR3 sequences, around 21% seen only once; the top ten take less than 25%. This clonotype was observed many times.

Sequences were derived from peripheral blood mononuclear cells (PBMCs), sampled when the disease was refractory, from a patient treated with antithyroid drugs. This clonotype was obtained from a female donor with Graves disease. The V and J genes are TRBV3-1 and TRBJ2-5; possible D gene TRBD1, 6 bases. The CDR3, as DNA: TGTGCCAGCAGCCAGGGCCGGACAGTTCAAGAGACCCAGTACTTC. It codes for CASSQGRTVQETQYF.